These 16 T cell receptor beta chains were sequenced from one sample in a study of blood T cells in healthy people across ages. With a J-beta primer mix and a sample-barcoded 5' primer, a second PCR ran roughly 7 to 11 cycles. TCRdb processed the 5' RACE reads anew with MiXCR; each CDR3 protein has one entry. This table holds some 1.6 million distinct CDR3 sequences, about 31% found once. Source material: blood. The receptors were gathered from a woman in her twenties or thirties in good health.

The V call is TRBV9, the J call TRBJ2-6; 10 nucleotides agree with TRBD1. Germline CDR1 is SGDLS and CDR2 is YYNGEE. CDR3 length equals 17 residues. Germline trimming cut 4 bases from V and 3 bases from J; bases unmatched to any gene: 7. CDR3 region: CASSRGQGEDGANVLTF. As DNA, the CDR3 is TGTGCCAGCAGCCGCGGACAGGGGGAGGATGGGGCCAACGTCCTGACTTTC.

This clonotype appeared a few times. The chain couples TRBV6-1 to TRBJ2-7, with TRBD2 matching over 7 bases. The CDR3 is 14 amino acids. Germline V CDR1 and CDR2: MNHNS, SASEGT. The V segment lost 7 bases and the J segment 2 bases; nucleotides outside the gene matches: 8. CDR3 amino acids: CASIYSGSTYEQYF. As DNA, the CDR3 is TGTGCCAGCATATATAGCGGGTCGACCTACGAGCAGTACTTC.

This clonotype showed up just a few times. The chain is built from TRBV5-1 and TRBJ2-1; 10 nucleotides agree with TRBD2. V lost 0 bases to trimming and J lost 7 bases; unmatched junction nucleotides: 4. Germline CDR1 SGHRS, CDR2 YFSETQ. CDR3 size: 15 residues. CDR3 residues: CASSLELAGMNEQFF. DNA of the CDR3: TGCGCCAGCAGCTTGGAACTAGCGGGGATGAATGAGCAGTTCTTC.

The rearrangement links TRBV19 to TRBJ2-3, with D perhaps TRBD2 (6 bases). V lost 7 bases and J 6 bases, leaving 20 bases between the germline ends. Looked up from germline, CDR1 is LNHDA and CDR2 is SQIVND (reference sequence). The CDR3 length is 15 residues. CDR3 sequence reads: CASTGGGYASDTQYF. CDR3 sequence (DNA): TGTGCCAGTACCGGGGGAGGTTACGCGAGCGATACGCAGTATTTT.

This clonotype occurred a few times. The chain links TRBV20-1 to TRBJ1-1; D ambiguous. The germline V gene has CDR1 DFQATT and CDR2 SNEGSKA (reference sequence). V lost 1 base and J lost 1, with 13 bases in between. This CDR3 is 15 amino acids long. In nucleotides, the CDR3 is TGCAGTGCTAGAGCTCTGAGACGAGGGAACACTGAAGCTTTCTTT. Its protein is CSARALRRGNTEAFF.

This chain uses TRBV28 with TRBJ2-7; perhaps TRBD2 as D (6 bases). There are 12 residues in the CDR3. Per the germline V gene, CDR1 is MDHEN and CDR2 is SYDVKM. Trimming removed 11 bases from V and 5 bases from J, with 16 bases in between. CDR3 region: CAARQGGNEQYF. The CDR3 nucleotides read TGTGCCGCTCGGCAGGGAGGTAACGAGCAGTACTTC.

This clonotype occurred a few times. The chain uses TRBV7-3 and TRBJ1-2; TRBD1 matches 8 bases. Losses at the gene ends were 5 bases for V and 7 bases for J; bases not matched to a gene: 12. The CDR3 length is 15 residues. The germline V gene encodes CDR1 SGHTA and CDR2 FQGTGA. The CDR3: CASSRTGSRGGGYTF. The CDR3 coding sequence is TGTGCCAGCAGCCGGACAGGGTCCAGGGGAGGTGGCTACACCTTC.

The chain joins TRBV20-1 to TRBJ1-2; D may be TRBD1 (6 bases). With 5 bases removed from V and 4 bases from J, the gap between germline ends came to 17 bases. Germline loops: CDR1 DFQATT, CDR2 SNEGSKA (reference sequence). There are 14 residues in the CDR3. CDR3 bases: TGCAGTGCTGGGGAGGCACAGGGAACCTATGGCTACACCTTC. Protein sequence: CSAGEAQGTYGYTF.

The chain combines TRBV6-1 with TRBJ2-1; maybe TRBD1 (6 bases). V was shortened by 1 base and J by 6 bases, with 13 bases between the two germline ends. The CDR3 length is 15 residues. Per germline, CDR1 MNHNS and CDR2 SASEGT. Here the CDR3 DNA reads TGTGCCAGCAGTGAAGGCAGGGGTTCATGCAATGAGCAGTTCTTC. Translated, it gives CASSEGRGSCNEQFF.

The J gene is TRBJ1-4, the V gene TRBV27; 7 bases are a match to TRBD1. The CDR3 has 15 residues. CDR1 and CDR2 (germline): MNHEY, SMNVEV (reference sequence). V lost 3 bases, J lost 5 bases, and 6 bases stayed unmatched. CDR3 nucleotides: TGTGCCAGCAGTTTGGAGTACAGGGGAAATGAAAAACTGTTTTTT. Amino acids: CASSLEYRGNEKLFF. The variable domain in full, completed from reference TRBV27 and TRBJ1-4, reads EAQVTQNPRYLITVTGKKLTVTCSQNMNHEYMSWYRQDPGLGLRQIYYSMNVEVTDKGDVPEGYKVSRKEKRNFPLILESPSPNQTSLYFCASSLEYRGNEKLFFGSGTQLSVL.

This clonotype occurred a few times. The rearrangement joins TRBV12-3 or TRBV12-4 to TRBJ2-5; the D call may be TRBD1 or TRBD2 (6 bases each). With 7 bases removed from V and 3 bases from J, the gap between germline ends came to 18 bases. The CDR3 runs to 15 residues. CDR3 protein: CASIKLGGGEETQYF. The DNA of the CDR3 is TGTGCCAGCATCAAATTGGGGGGCGGGGAAGAGACCCAGTACTTC.

In its sample, this clonotype was seen a few times. This chain joins TRBV12-3 or TRBV12-4 and TRBJ2-1; 7 nucleotides agree with TRBD1. The CDR3 consists of 13 residues. V was pared by 6 bases and J by 7 bases, with 6 bases of the junction left unmatched. Here the CDR3 DNA reads TGTGCCAGCAGGACGACAGGGTCGAATGAGCAGTTCTTC. Protein sequence: CASRTTGSNEQFF.

CDR3 bases: TGTGCCAGCAGCCAAATCGGACTGTATGGCTACACCTTC. Translated: CASSQIGLYGYTF. J is TRBJ1-2 and V is TRBV3-1, with unresolved D. The CDR3 totals 13 residues. V was cut by 2 bases and J by 5 bases, with 9 bases left in between. The germline V gene has CDR1 LGHDT and CDR2 YNNKEL (reference sequence).

A note on this clonotype: A clone one base away is much larger, so this may be a read error. V and J are TRBV20-1 and TRBJ2-1; 7 bases agree with TRBD1. The V gene's germline CDR1 is DFQATT and CDR2 SNEGSKA (reference sequence). The CDR3 has 14 amino acids. CDR3 protein: CGARDRALYNEQFF. In nucleotides, the CDR3 is TGCGGTGCTAGAGACAGGGCCCTCTACAATGAGCAGTTCTTC.

This chain connects TRBV7-9 to TRBJ2-1; the D gene is possibly TRBD2 (5 bases). CDR1 and CDR2 from the germline V gene are SEHNR and FQNEAQ (reference sequence). This CDR3 has 16 amino acids. V was trimmed by 5 bases and J by 5 bases, leaving 19 bases between them. The DNA of the CDR3 is TGTGCCAGCAGCCACCGAGGCGCGGGTGTTAACAATGAGCAGTTCTTC. Protein: CASSHRGAGVNNEQFF.

This clonotype was observed a few times. The chain couples TRBV20-1 to TRBJ2-5; no clear D gene. Trimming shortened V by 4 bases and J by 5 bases, and 8 bases separated the two germline ends. The CDR3 spans 11 residues. Germline CDR1 reads DFQATT; CDR2 reads SNEGSKA (reference sequence). CDR3 in amino acids: CSANQGETQYF. CDR3 nucleotides: TGCAGTGCTAACCAAGGGGAGACCCAGTACTTC.